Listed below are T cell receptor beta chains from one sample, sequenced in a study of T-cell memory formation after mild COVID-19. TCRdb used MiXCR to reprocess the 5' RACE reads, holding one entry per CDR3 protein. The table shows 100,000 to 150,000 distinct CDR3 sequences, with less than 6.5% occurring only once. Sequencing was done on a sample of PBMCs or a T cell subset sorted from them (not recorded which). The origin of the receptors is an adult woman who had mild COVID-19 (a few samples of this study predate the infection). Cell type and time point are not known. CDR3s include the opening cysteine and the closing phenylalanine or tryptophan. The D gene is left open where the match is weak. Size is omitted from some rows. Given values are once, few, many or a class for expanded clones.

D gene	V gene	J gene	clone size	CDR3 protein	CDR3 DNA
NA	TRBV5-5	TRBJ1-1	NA	CASSGWATEAFF	TGTGCCAGCAGCGGGTGGGCCACTGAAGCTTTCTTT
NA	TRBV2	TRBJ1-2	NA	CASSEQGINGYTF	TGTGCCAGCAGTGAACAGGGAATTAATGGCTACACCTTC
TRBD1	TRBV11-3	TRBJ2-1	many	CASSLGGTEDNEQFF	TGTGCCAGCAGCTTAGGTGGGACAGAAGACAATGAGCAGTTCTTC
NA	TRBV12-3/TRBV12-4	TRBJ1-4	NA	CASSLEGGQLFF	TGTGCCAGCAGTTTAGAGGGAGGACAACTGTTTTTT
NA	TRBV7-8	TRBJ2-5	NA	CASSFTLGTHGETQYF	TGTGCCAGCAGCTTTACTTTGGGGACTCACGGGGAGACCCAGTACTTC
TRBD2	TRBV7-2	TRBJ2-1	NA	CASSLGFAGVGNEQFF	TGTGCCAGCAGCTTAGGTTTTGCGGGGGTAGGCAATGAGCAGTTCTTC
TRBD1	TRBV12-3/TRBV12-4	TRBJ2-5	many	CASSFGQGVFGETQYF	TGTGCCAGCAGTTTTGGCCAGGGGGTGTTTGGAGAGACCCAGTACTTC
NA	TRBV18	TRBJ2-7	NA	CASSARDATYEQYF	TGTGCCAGCTCAGCCCGGGACGCAACCTACGAGCAGTACTTC
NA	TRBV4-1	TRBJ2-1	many	CASSQDWTPTGEHEQFF	TGCGCCAGCAGCCAAGATTGGACTCCGACAGGAGAGCATGAGCAGTTCTTC
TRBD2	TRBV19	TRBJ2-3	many	CASSTTGTSGTDTQYF	TGTGCCAGTAGTACCACCGGGACTAGCGGCACAGATACGCAGTATTTT
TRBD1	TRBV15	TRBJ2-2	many	CATSRRQGNTGELFF	TGTGCCACCAGCAGGAGACAGGGAAACACCGGGGAGCTGTTTTTT
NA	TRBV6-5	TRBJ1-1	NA	CASRSGEVNTEAFF	TGTGCCAGCAGATCAGGGGAGGTGAACACTGAAGCTTTCTTT
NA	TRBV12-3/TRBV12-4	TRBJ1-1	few	CASSLPRGLDTEAFF	TGTGCCAGCAGTTTACCCCGGGGATTGGACACTGAAGCTTTCTTT
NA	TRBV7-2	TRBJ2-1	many	CASSLGQTRLNNEQFF	TGTGCCAGCAGCTTAGGTCAGACGCGCCTAAACAATGAGCAGTTCTTC
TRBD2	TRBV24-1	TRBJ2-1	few	CATSGAGGKVHNEQFF	TGTGCCACCAGTGGCGCGGGAGGGAAGGTCCACAATGAGCAGTTCTTC
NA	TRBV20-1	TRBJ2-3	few	CSARNRRVGGTDTQYF	TGCAGTGCTAGAAATCGGCGGGTGGGGGGCACAGATACGCAGTATTTT
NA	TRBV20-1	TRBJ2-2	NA	CSARVGGRNTGELFF	TGCAGTGCTAGAGTTGGGGGGCGTAACACCGGGGAGCTGTTTTTT